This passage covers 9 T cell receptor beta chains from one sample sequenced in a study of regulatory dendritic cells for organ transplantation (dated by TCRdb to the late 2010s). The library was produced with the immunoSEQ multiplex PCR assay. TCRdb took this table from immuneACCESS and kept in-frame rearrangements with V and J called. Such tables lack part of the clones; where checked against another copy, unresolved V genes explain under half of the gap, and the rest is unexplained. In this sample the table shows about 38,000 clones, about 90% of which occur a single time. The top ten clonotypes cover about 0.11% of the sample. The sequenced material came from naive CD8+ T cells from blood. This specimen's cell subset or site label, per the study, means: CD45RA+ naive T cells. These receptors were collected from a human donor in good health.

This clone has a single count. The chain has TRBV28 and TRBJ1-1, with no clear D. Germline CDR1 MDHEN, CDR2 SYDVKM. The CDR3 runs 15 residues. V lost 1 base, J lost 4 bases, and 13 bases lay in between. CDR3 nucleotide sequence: TGTGCCAGCAGTTTATCGGGTGAGGGTGTCACTGAAGCTTTCTTT. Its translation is CASSLSGEGVTEAFF. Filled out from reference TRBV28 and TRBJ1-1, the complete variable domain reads DVKVTQSSRYLVKRTGEKVFLECVQDMDHENMFWYRQDPGLGLRLIYFSYDVKMKEKGDIPEGYSVSREKKERFSLILESASTNQTSMYLCASSLSGEGVTEAFFGQGTRLTVV.

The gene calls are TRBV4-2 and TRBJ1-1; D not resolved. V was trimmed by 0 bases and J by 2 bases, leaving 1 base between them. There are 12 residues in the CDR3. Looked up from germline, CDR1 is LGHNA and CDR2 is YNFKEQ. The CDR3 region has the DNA TGTGCCAGCAGCCAAGATAACACTGAAGCTTTCTTT. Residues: CASSQDNTEAFF.

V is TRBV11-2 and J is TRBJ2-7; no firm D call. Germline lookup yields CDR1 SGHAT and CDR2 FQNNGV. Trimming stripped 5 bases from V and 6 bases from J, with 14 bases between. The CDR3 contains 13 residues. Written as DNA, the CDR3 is TGTGCCAGCAGCGAGGCACCGTTAACCGAGCAGTACTTC. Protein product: CASSEAPLTEQYF.

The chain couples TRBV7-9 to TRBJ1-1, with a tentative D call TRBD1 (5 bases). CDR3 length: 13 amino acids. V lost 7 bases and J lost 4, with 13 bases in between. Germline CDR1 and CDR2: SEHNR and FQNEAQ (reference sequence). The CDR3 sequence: CASTRTGGTEAFF. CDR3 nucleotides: TGTGCCAGCACCCGGACGGGGGGCACTGAAGCTTTCTTT.

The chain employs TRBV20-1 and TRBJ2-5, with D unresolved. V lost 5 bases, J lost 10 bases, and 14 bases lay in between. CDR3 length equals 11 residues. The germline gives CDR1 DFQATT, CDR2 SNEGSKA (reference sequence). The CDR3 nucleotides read TGCAGTGCTGGGTCCTCTAGGGACCAGTACTTC. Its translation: CSAGSSRDQYF.

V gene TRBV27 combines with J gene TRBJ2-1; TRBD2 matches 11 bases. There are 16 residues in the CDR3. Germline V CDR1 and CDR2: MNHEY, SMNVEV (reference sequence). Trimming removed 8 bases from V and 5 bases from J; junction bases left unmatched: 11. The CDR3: CASATIAGGEDNEQFF. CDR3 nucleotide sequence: TGTGCCAGCGCCACCATAGCGGGGGGGGAGGACAATGAGCAGTTCTTC.

CDR3 DNA sequence: TGTGCCAGCAGCCCAGGAGTCCGACAAGCTTTCTTT. Translation: CASSPGVRQAFF. The rearrangement joins TRBV7-8 to TRBJ1-1; the D is unclear. The CDR3 is 12 residues long. CDR1 SGHVS and CDR2 FQNEAQ come from the germline V gene. Deletions cut 5 bases from V and 9 bases from J, with 13 bases between.

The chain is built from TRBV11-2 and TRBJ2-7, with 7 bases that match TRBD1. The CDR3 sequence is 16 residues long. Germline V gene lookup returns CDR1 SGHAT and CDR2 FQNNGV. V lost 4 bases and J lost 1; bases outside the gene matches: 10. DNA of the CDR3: TGTGCCAGCAGCTGGAAACCGGGACAGCCTTCCTACGAGCAGTACTTC. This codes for CASSWKPGQPSYEQYF. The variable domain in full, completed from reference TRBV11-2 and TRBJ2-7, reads EAGVAQSPRYKIIEKRQSVAFWCNPISGHATLYWYQQILGQGPKLLIQFQNNGVVDDSQLPKDRFSAERLKGVDSTLKIQPAKLEDSAVYLCASSWKPGQPSYEQYFGPGTRLTVT.

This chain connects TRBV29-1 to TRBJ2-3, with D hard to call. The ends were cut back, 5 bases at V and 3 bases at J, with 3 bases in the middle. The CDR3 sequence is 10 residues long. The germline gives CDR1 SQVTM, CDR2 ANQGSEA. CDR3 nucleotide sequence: TGCAGCGTTTTAACAGATACGCAGTATTTT. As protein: CSVLTDTQYF.